This TCR beta chain appears in the sequencing data of a study of vaccination and CD4 T cells after COVID-19. Study-wide results and caveats: For convalescent patients, a median about 86% of reactive clones surfaced exclusively after vaccination.

Sequence data for DNA of cultured CD4+ T cells were generated by the Oncomine TCR Beta short-read assay. TCRdb re-called the PCR reads through MiXCR, storing one row per CDR3 protein. Here the sample spans some 18,000 distinct CDR3 sequences, roughly 56% being singletons. In germline, CDR1 is SGHTA, CDR2 FQGNSA. Between the trimmed V and J ends, which lost 5 bases and 3 bases, there was a span of 15 bases. The CDR3 is made up of 15 amino acids. As for this clonotype: Its target is not known.

Stated treatment: approximately 11-day PBMC culture with coronavirus spike peptide pools or control peptides (ViraFEST assay). The TCR originated in a human donor who had recovered from COVID-19. The source material was CD4+ T cells from blood, cultured in vitro. The chain has TRBV7-2 and TRBJ2-3, with D perhaps TRBD2 (6 bases). The CDR3 reads CASSPAGKVTDTQYF. The CDR3 DNA reads TGTGCCAGCAGCCCTGCGGGGAAGGTGACAGATACGCAGTATTTT.